Listed below are T cell receptor beta chains from one sample, sequenced in a study of chemoradiotherapy in HPV16-positive cancers. This table comes from immunoSEQ multiplex PCR, and its TCRdb copy is limited to in-frame clones, with some not included. The sample has 11,000 or so clones, 65% to 85% seen once. This material was obtained from a patient who underwent chemoradiotherapy. These receptors came from a human donor with HPV-associated anogenital cancer. The CDR3 runs from the conserved cysteine through the conserved F or W. The D gene is left open where the match is weak. The size entry is marked missing in some rows and otherwise reads once, few, many or a size class.

abundance,j_gene,d_gene,v_gene,CDR3nt,CDR3aa
.,TRBJ1-1,.,TRBV7-3,TGTGCCAGCAGCTTAGGATCGAACACTGAAGCTTTCTTT,CASSLGSNTEAFF
.,TRBJ1-5,.,TRBV6-1,TGTGCGGTGTTGAGGGTTGGGCAGCCCCAGCATTTT,CAVLRVGQPQHF
.,TRBJ1-4,.,TRBV6-1,TGTGCCAGCAGCCTCATACTTAACACTAATGAAAAACTGTTTTTT,CASSLILNTNEKLFF
.,TRBJ2-1,TRBD2,TRBV7-3,TGTGCCAGCAGCCAGACGACTAGCGGGTACAATGAGCAGTTCTTC,CASSQTTSGYNEQFF
.,TRBJ2-2,TRBD1,TRBV6-5,TGTGCCAGCAGTGCCGGGACAGGGGAATACGGGGAGCTGTTTTTT,CASSAGTGEYGELFF
.,TRBJ2-7,TRBD2,TRBV7-8,TGTGCCAGCAGACGACTAGCGGGAAATGTTCCCCACGAGCAGTACTTC,CASRRLAGNVPHEQYF
.,TRBJ2-4,TRBD2,TRBV16,TGTGCCAGCAGCCAATTGTCCTGGGAGGGCTTGGGAAACATTCAGTACTTC,CASSQLSWEGLGNIQYF
few,TRBJ2-1,TRBD2,TRBV2,TGTGCCAGCCTGACTAGCGGGATGCTGAGCTCCTACAATGAGCAGTTCTTC,CASLTSGMLSSYNEQFF
.,TRBJ2-5,TRBD2,TRBV7-3,TGTGCCAGCAGCTTGGGTAGTGCGGGAGGGGAGACCCAGTACTTC,CASSLGSAGGETQYF
.,TRBJ2-3,.,TRBV7-2,TGTGCCAGCAGCTCCCGGGCCGCCCCAGATACGCAGTATTTT,CASSSRAAPDTQYF
.,TRBJ2-5,TRBD2,TRBV7-6,TGTGCCAGCAGCTTACTACAAGCGGGAGGGAGAGAGACCCAGTACTTC,CASSLLQAGGRETQYF
.,TRBJ2-2,TRBD2,TRBV6-5,TGTGCCAGCAGTTCCCTTAGCGGGAGCAAACCCGGGGAGCTGTTTTTT,CASSSLSGSKPGELFF
.,TRBJ1-5,TRBD1,TRBV2,TGTGCCAGCAGAGAGGGACAGGGGATGACTCAGCCCCAGCATTTT,CASREGQGMTQPQHF
.,TRBJ2-3,.,TRBV5-4,TGTGCCAGCAGCTGGACGGGGGATACGCAGTATTTT,CASSWTGDTQYF
.,TRBJ1-2,.,TRBV21-1,TGTGCCAGCAGCAAAGAGCGGTTGGCAAACTATGGCTACACCTTC,CASSKERLANYGYTF
.,TRBJ1-3,.,TRBV5-4,TGTGCCAGCAGCTTGGGGGGAGGACGGACAGGAAACACCATATATTTT,CASSLGGGRTGNTIYF
once,TRBJ2-1,.,TRBV28,TGTGCCAGCAGTTTGAATACCGGGAAGCAGTTCTTC,CASSLNTGKQFF
few,TRBJ2-5,.,TRBV7-9,TGTGCCAGCAGCCCGCGGAGGGGCCTCGGGGACCAAGAGACCCAGTACTTC,CASSPRRGLGDQETQYF
.,TRBJ1-1,.,TRBV5-1,TGCGCCAGCAGCTTAGAGGCAGGGGCTGAAGCTTTCTTT,CASSLEAGAEAFF
.,TRBJ2-3,.,TRBV29-1,TGCAGCCTTGGACGAGATACGCAGTATTTT,CSLGRDTQYF
.,TRBJ2-2,.,TRBV5-8,TGTGCCACCACCAGACAGGACACCGGGGAGCTGTTTTTT,CATTRQDTGELFF
.,TRBJ1-5,.,TRBV19,TGTGCCAGTAGTATAACTAGTGGTCTGGGCCAGCCTTATAGCAATCAGCCCCAGCATTTT,CASSITSGLGQPYSNQPQHF
.,TRBJ2-5,.,TRBV5-6,TGTGCCAGCAGTTCCATAGCCGCTAAGGGGGAGACCCAGTACTTC,CASSSIAAKGETQYF
once,TRBJ2-7,.,TRBV28,TGTGCCAGCGGGGAGAACTACGAGCAGTACTTC,CASGENYEQYF
few,TRBJ2-7,.,TRBV5-4,TGTGCCAGCATGGACAGATCGGCCTCCTACGAGCAGTACTTC,CASMDRSASYEQYF
.,TRBJ1-1,.,TRBV20-1,TGCAGTGCCCTAGGGCAGAGCTCCGCTTTCTTT,CSALGQSSAFF
.,TRBJ2-2,.,TRBV29-1,TGCAGCGCATCGATAGGGGGAGAAGGGGAGCTGTTTTTT,CSASIGGEGELFF
.,TRBJ2-1,TRBD1,TRBV6-1,TGTGCCAGCAGTGCACCCGCAGGGGGCTCCTACAATGAGCAGTTCTTC,CASSAPAGGSYNEQFF
.,TRBJ2-1,TRBD1,TRBV7-2,TGTGCCAGCAGCTCGGACAGGGGCAATGAGCAGTTCTTC,CASSSDRGNEQFF
.,TRBJ2-5,.,TRBV28,TGTGCCAGCAGTTACGGGAGCGGTGAGACCCAGTACTTC,CASSYGSGETQYF
.,TRBJ1-3,.,TRBV2,TGTGCCAGCAGCCAAAACTTCGAGAGGACTGGAAACACCATATATTTT,CASSQNFERTGNTIYF
.,TRBJ1-1,.,TRBV5-1,TGCGCCAGCAGTGACAGTGGCACTGAAGCTTTCTTT,CASSDSGTEAFF
.,TRBJ1-2,.,TRBV7-2,TGTGCCAGCAGCTTAGACTGGAATCGGGGTAACTATGGCTACACCTTC,CASSLDWNRGNYGYTF
once,TRBJ2-5,TRBD2,TRBV28,TGTGCCAGCAGTTCACCGGGGGGGCAAGAGACCCAGTACTTC,CASSSPGGQETQYF
.,TRBJ1-1,TRBD1,TRBV6-1,TGTGCCAGCAGTGATTCTGGGACAGCGAACACTGAAGCTTTCTTT,CASSDSGTANTEAFF
.,TRBJ2-2,TRBD2,TRBV12-5,TGTGCTAGTGGTTTGGTGGCGCTAGCGGGGAAACCGAACACCGGGGAGCTGTTTTTT,CASGLVALAGKPNTGELFF
.,TRBJ1-1,.,TRBV19,TGTGCCAGTAGTAGAGGACAAACTGAAGCTTTCTTT,CASSRGQTEAFF
.,TRBJ1-4,TRBD1,TRBV19,TGTGCCACCGGCAGTGGAGGGACAGCAACTAATGAAAAACTGTTTTTT,CATGSGGTATNEKLFF
.,TRBJ2-7,.,TRBV28,TGTGCCAGCTTTAGCAGCCACGAGCAGTACTTC,CASFSSHEQYF
.,TRBJ1-1,.,TRBV4-1,TGCGCCAGCAGCCAAGCTAGGGTTGACTCTGAAGCTTTCTTT,CASSQARVDSEAFF
.,TRBJ2-3,TRBD1,TRBV5-4,TGTGCCAGCAGCCCGAGACAGGGGGTAAACACAGATACGCAGTATTTT,CASSPRQGVNTDTQYF
.,TRBJ1-2,.,TRBV28,TGTGCCAGCAGTTTGGGGGGATCTAACTATGGCTACACCTTC,CASSLGGSNYGYTF